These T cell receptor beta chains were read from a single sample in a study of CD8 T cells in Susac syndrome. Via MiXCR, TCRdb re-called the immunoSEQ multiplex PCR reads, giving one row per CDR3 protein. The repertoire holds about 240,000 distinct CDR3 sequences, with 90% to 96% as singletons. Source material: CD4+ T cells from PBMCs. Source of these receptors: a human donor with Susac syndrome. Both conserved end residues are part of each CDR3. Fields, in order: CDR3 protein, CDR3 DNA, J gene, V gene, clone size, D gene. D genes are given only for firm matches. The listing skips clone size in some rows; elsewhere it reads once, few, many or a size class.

CASSQDLGIRPYEQYF,TGTGCCAGCAGCCAAGATCTTGGCATACGCCCCTACGAGCAGTACTTC,TRBJ2-7,TRBV3-1,.,.
CASSPRLAEGYEQYF,TGTGCCAGCTCACCAAGACTAGCGGAGGGCTACGAGCAGTACTTC,TRBJ2-7,TRBV18,few,TRBD2
CAWNPGGRGYEQYF,TGTGCCTGGAATCCCGGGGGCAGGGGCTACGAGCAGTACTTC,TRBJ2-7,TRBV30,.,.
CSVENLKRTLNEQFF,TGCAGCGTTGAAAACCTAAAACGGACATTAAATGAGCAGTTCTTC,TRBJ2-1,TRBV29-1,.,.
CASSTTGGGTDTQYF,TGTGCCAGCAGCACGACAGGGGGGGGCACAGATACGCAGTATTTT,TRBJ2-3,TRBV12-3/TRBV12-4,.,TRBD1
CSASTWTSGNNEQFF,TGCAGTGCTAGCACTTGGACTAGCGGGAACAATGAGCAGTTCTTC,TRBJ2-1,TRBV20-1,.,TRBD2
CASSQMVSYGYTF,TGTGCCAGCAGCCAGATGGTTAGCTATGGCTACACCTTC,TRBJ1-2,TRBV14,.,.
CASLRQRESLLSSYNEQFF,TGTGCCAGCCTACGGCAGCGGGAGAGCCTATTATCCTCCTACAATGAGCAGTTCTTC,TRBJ2-1,TRBV2,.,TRBD2
CASSQGVYGYTF,TGTGCCAGCAGCCAGGGGGTTTATGGCTACACCTTC,TRBJ1-2,TRBV12-3/TRBV12-4,.,TRBD1
CSAEGLGTRETQYF,TGCAGTGCTGAGGGACTAGGGACGAGAGAGACCCAGTACTTC,TRBJ2-5,TRBV20-1,.,TRBD2